The entry that follows covers one T cell receptor (beta chain) sequence. V dropped 0 bases and J dropped 3; count of bases not matched to a gene: 14. Looked up from germline, CDR1 is SGDLS and CDR2 is YYNGEE. The CDR3 is 18 residues long. Each CDR3 protein gets one entry after TCRdb re-called the RT-PCR reads with MiXCR. Of 90,000 to 120,000 distinct CDR3 sequences listed, 35% to 45% are singletons. The sample belongs to a study of patients and donors after allogeneic stem cell transplantation. The chain combines TRBV9 with TRBJ1-2, with 7 bases that match TRBD1. The TCR comes from a human donor who was either an allogeneic HSCT recipient or a stem cell or donor lymphocyte infusion donor (not recorded which). It is not recorded whose cells these are; they may come from a transplant donor. The sequenced sample was blood, either unsorted or a sorted T cell fraction (not recorded which). The CDR3 region has the DNA TGTGCCAGCAGCGTAGGAGAATACGGACAGGCTAAGTACTATGGCTACACCTTC. Its translation is CASSVGEYGQAKYYGYTF.